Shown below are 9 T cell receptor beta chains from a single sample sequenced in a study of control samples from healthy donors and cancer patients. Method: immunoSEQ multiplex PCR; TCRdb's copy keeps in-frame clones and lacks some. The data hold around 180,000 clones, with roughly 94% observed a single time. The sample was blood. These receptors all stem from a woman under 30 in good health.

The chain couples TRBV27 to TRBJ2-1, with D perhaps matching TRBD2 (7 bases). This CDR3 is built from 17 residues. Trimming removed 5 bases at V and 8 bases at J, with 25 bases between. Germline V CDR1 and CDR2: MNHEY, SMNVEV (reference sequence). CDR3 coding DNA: TGTGCCAGCAGTCCCTCCCGCGGGGGCGCGCTCTTTTATGAGCAGTTCTTC. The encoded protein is CASSPSRGGALFYEQFF.

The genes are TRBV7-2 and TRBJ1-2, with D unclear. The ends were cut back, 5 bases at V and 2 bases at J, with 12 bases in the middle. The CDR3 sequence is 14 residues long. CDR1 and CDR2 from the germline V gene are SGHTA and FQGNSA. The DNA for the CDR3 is TGTGCCAGCAGCCTCCAACCAGTGAACTATGGCTACACCTTC. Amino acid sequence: CASSLQPVNYGYTF.

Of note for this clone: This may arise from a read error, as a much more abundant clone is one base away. The CDR3 DNA is TGTGCCAGCAGTTTGGGGACAGGGGGTGAAGCTTTCTTT. The encoded protein is CASSLGTGGEAFF. The V gene is TRBV28, the J gene TRBJ1-1; 11 bases fit TRBD1. With 3 bases clipped from V and 7 bases from J, the junction kept 1 base outside the gene matches. Per germline, CDR1 MDHEN and CDR2 SYDVKM. The CDR3 consists of 13 residues.

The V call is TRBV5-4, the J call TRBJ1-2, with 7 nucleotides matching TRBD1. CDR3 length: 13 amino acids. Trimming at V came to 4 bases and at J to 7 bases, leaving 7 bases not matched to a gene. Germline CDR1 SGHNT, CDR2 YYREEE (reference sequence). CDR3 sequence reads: CASSKDRVGGYTF. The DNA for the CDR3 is TGTGCCAGCAGCAAAGACAGGGTGGGTGGCTACACCTTC.

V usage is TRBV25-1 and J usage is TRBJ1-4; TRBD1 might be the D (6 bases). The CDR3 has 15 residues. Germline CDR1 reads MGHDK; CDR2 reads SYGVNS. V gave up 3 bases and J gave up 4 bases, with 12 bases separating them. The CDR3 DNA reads TGTGCCAGCAGTGACCGACAGGCCTATAATGAAAAACTGTTTTTT. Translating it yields CASSDRQAYNEKLFF.

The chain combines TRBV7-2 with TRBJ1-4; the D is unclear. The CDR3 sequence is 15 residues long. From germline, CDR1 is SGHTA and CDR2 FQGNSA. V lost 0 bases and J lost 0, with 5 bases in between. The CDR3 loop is CASSLAGTTNEKLFF. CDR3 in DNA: TGTGCCAGCAGCTTAGCAGGGACAACTAATGAAAAACTGTTTTTT. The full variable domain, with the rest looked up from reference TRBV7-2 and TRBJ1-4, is GAGVSQSPSNKVTEKGKDVELRCDPISGHTALYWYRQSLGQGLEFLIYFQGNSAPDKSGLPSDRFSAERTGGSVSTLTIQRTQQEDSAVYLCASSLAGTTNEKLFFGSGTQLSVL.

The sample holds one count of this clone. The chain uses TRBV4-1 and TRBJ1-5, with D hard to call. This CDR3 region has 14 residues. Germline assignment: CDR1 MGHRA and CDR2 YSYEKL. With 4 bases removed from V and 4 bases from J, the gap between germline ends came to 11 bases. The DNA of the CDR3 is TGCGCCAGCAGCCCAGGTAATTCTAATCAGCCCCAGCATTTT. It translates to CASSPGNSNQPQHF.

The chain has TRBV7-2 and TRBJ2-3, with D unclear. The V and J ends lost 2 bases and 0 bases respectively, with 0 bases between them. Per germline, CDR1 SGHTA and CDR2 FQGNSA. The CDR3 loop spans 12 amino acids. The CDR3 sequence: CASSLSTDTQYF. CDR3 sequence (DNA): TGTGCCAGCAGCTTAAGCACAGATACGCAGTATTTT.

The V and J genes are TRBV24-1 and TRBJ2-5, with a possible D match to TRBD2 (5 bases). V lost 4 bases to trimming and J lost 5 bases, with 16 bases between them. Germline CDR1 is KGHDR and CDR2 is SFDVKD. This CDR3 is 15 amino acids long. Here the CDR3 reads CATSDPGSWEETQYF. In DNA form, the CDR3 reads TGTGCCACCAGTGACCCGGGTTCGTGGGAGGAGACCCAGTACTTC.